This T cell receptor (beta chain) is from a study of blood T cell repertoires in COVID-19. The V end lost 5 bases, the J end lost 8 bases, and 18 bases lay between the germline ends. CDR1 is SGHAT and CDR2 is FQNNGV in the germline V gene. CDR3 length: 14 residues. Across roughly 25 US areas, participants ranged in age from about 18 to 90 years. TCRdb's table, derived via immunoSEQ multiplex PCR, lists solely in-frame clones and lacks some. The table shows approximately 190,000 clones, with about 86% occurring only once. This clone is categorized as medium-sized. The chain uses TRBV11-2 and TRBJ1-2; possibly TRBD1 for D (5 bases). Sample: PBMCs or T cells enriched from blood (not recorded which). The clonotype comes from a woman between 40 and 50 years old in a cohort exposed to, infected with or recovered from COVID-19 (not recorded which). Written as DNA, the CDR3 is TGTGCCAGCAGCCCGCTTTCGGGGGGGGGAGGCTACACCTTC. Translated, it gives CASSPLSGGGGYTF.